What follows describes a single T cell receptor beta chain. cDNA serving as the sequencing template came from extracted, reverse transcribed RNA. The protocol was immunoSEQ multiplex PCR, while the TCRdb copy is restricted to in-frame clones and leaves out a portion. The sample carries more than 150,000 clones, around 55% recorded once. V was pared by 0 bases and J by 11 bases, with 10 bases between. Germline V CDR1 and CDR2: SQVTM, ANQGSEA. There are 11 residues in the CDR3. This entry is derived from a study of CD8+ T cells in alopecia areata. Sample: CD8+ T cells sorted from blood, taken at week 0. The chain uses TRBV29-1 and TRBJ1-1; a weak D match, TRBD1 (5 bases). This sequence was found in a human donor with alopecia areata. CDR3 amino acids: CSVEEFRVAFF. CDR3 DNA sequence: TGCAGCGTTGAAGAATTCAGGGTGGCTTTCTTT.